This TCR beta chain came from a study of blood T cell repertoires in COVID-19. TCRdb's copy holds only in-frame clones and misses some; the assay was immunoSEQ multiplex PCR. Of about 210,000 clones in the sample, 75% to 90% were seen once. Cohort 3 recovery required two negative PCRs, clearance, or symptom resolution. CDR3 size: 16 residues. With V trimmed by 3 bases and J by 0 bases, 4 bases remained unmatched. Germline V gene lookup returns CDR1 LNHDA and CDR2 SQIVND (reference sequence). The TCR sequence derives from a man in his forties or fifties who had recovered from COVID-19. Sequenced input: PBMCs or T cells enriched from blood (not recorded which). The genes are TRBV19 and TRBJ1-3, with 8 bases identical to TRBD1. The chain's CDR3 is CASSMVTGGSGNTIYF. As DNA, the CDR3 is TGTGCCAGTAGTATGGTAACAGGGGGCTCTGGAAACACCATATATTTT.